These 31 T cell receptor beta chains came from one sample sequenced in a study of blood T cell repertoires in COVID-19. TCRdb's table, derived via immunoSEQ multiplex PCR, lists solely in-frame clones and lacks some. This sample has about 200,000 clones, with just under 85% found just once. What was sequenced was peripheral blood. These receptors all stem from a human donor with acute or convalescent COVID-19. The donor label of this sample is uncertain.

The V call is TRBV5-6, the J call TRBJ2-6; TRBD1 agrees at 7 bases. J was trimmed by 0 bases and V by 1 base; bases with no gene match: 10. The CDR3 is made up of 19 amino acids. The germline V gene has CDR1 SGHDT and CDR2 YYEEEE. This CDR3 is CASSLSTTGIGSGANVLTF. As DNA, the CDR3 is TGTGCCAGCAGCTTGTCAACGACAGGGATCGGCTCTGGGGCCAACGTCCTGACTTTC. The full variable domain, rest sourced from reference TRBV5-6 and TRBJ2-6, is DAGVTQSPTHLIKTRGQQVTLRCSPKSGHDTVSWYQQALGQGPQFIFQYYEEEERQRGNFPDRFSGHQFPNYSSELNVNALLLGDSALYLCASSLSTTGIGSGANVLTFGAGSRLTVL.

The chain is built from TRBV10-1 and TRBJ1-3; the match to TRBD1 covers 9 bases. J gave up 1 base and V 3 bases, and 10 bases lay outside the gene matches. Germline CDR1 and CDR2: WNHNN and SYGVQD (reference sequence). The CDR3 runs to 18 residues. The CDR3 spells CASSDGTGRTLSGNTIYF. CDR3 nucleotides: TGCGCCAGCAGTGATGGGACAGGGCGAACGCTTTCTGGAAACACCATATATTTT.

With regard to this clone: Other DNA variants within this sample encode the same CDR3. V and J are TRBV3-1 (or the pseudogene TRBV3-2) and TRBJ2-4; D is unresolved. In germline, CDR1 is LGHDT, CDR2 YNNKEL (reference sequence). The ends were cut back, 1 base at V and 0 bases at J, with 4 bases in the middle. The CDR3 consists of 14 residues. The CDR3 reads CASSQGLAKNIQYF. In DNA, the CDR3 is TGTGCCAGCAGCCAAGGTCTAGCCAAAAACATTCAGTACTTC.

The CDR3 DNA is TGTGCCAGCAGTTTAGGACTAGCGGGCAAGTTCTTC. This sequence encodes CASSLGLAGKFF. V is TRBV12-3 or TRBV12-4 and J is TRBJ2-1, with 10 positions matching TRBD2. This CDR3 comprises 12 residues. Germline trimming cut 1 base from V and 14 bases from J; bases unmatched to any gene: 2.

J is TRBJ1-3 and V is TRBV6-5, with D possibly being TRBD1 (6 bases). V lost 7 bases, J lost 0 bases, and 10 bases lay in between. CDR1 is MNHEY, CDR2 SVGAGI, per germline. This CDR3 spans 14 amino acids. The CDR3 is CASKTGLSGNTIYF. As DNA, the CDR3 is TGTGCCAGCAAGACAGGCCTCTCTGGAAACACCATATATTTT.

The chain links TRBV7-8 to TRBJ2-7; D is perhaps TRBD1 (6 bases). Germline lookup yields CDR1 SGHVS and CDR2 FQNEAQ. The ends were cut back, 1 base at V and 2 bases at J, with 6 bases in the middle. The CDR3 is 13 residues long. CDR3 nucleotide sequence: TGTGCCAGCAGCTTAGGGACAGCCTACGAGCAGTACTTC. Amino acid sequence: CASSLGTAYEQYF.

The chain uses TRBV9 and TRBJ2-3; 15 bases are a match to TRBD2. The V gene's germline CDR1 is SGDLS and CDR2 YYNGEE. After removal of 0 bases from V and 3 bases from J, the junction contained 2 bases not matched to a gene. The length of the CDR3 is 17 residues. The CDR3 reads CASSVVGLAGGTDTQYF. CDR3 nucleotide sequence: TGTGCCAGCAGCGTAGTGGGACTAGCGGGAGGAACAGATACGCAGTATTTT.

The CDR3 DNA is TGTGCCAGCAGCCCAGGCCAGTTCATGAACACTGAAGCTTTCTTT. It codes for CASSPGQFMNTEAFF. The chain employs TRBV28 and TRBJ1-1, with no clear D. CDR1 and CDR2 from the germline V gene are MDHEN and SYDVKM. V lost 6 bases, J lost 0 bases, and 14 bases lay in between. This CDR3 is built from 15 residues.

This clone was seen more than once but under ten times. This chain joins TRBV28 and TRBJ1-1; TRBD1 might be the D (6 bases). The CDR3 consists of 13 residues. Germline V gene lookup returns CDR1 MDHEN and CDR2 SYDVKM. V lost 7 bases and J lost 0, with 9 bases in between. The CDR3 DNA reads TGTGCCAGCATCTACAGGGTGAACACTGAAGCTTTCTTT. The encoded protein is CASIYRVNTEAFF.

This clone was counted only a few times. The CDR3 coding sequence is TGTGCCAGCAGTAGGGAGACAGGCTCCTCCTACGAGCAGTACTTC. Protein sequence: CASSRETGSSYEQYF. The chain combines TRBV27 with TRBJ2-7; D may be TRBD1 (6 bases). Trimming shortened V by 5 bases and J by 0 bases, and 14 bases separated the two germline ends. Germline V gene data show CDR1 as MNHEY and CDR2 as SMNVEV (reference sequence). The CDR3 is 15 residues long.

This clone occurred a few times. The chain uses TRBV7-2 and TRBJ2-7; D is unresolved. Germline loops: CDR1 SGHTA, CDR2 FQGNSA. This CDR3 has 16 amino acids. V was cut by 0 bases and J by 7 bases, with 19 bases left in between. The CDR3 DNA follows: TGTGCCAGCAGCTTAGCAGCGCGGAAGCACTATCGGGAGCAGTACTTC. Protein product: CASSLAARKHYREQYF.

The chain couples TRBV12-3 or TRBV12-4 to TRBJ1-2, with 8 bases matching TRBD1. This CDR3 contains 12 residues. Trimming at V came to 7 bases and at J to 13 bases, leaving 11 bases not matched to a gene. In DNA, the CDR3 is TGTGCCAGCACCCGGACAGGGAATAGGGCCACCTTC. Encoded protein: CASTRTGNRATF.

J is TRBJ2-3 and V is TRBV3-1 (or the pseudogene TRBV3-2); 8 nucleotides align to TRBD2. Losses at the gene ends were 3 bases for V and 3 bases for J; bases not matched to a gene: 8. Germline V gives CDR1 LGHDT, CDR2 YNNKEL (reference sequence). This CDR3 is built from 16 residues. The CDR3 protein is CASSHRAGAGTDTQYF. Written as DNA, the CDR3 is TGTGCCAGCAGCCACCGAGCGGGAGCGGGGACAGATACGCAGTATTTT.

CDR3 sequence: CASSPGYRANTEAFF. The DNA of the CDR3 is TGTGCCAGCAGCCCAGGGTACAGGGCGAACACTGAAGCTTTCTTT. J is TRBJ1-1 and V is TRBV6-5, with a weak D call TRBD1 (6 bases). CDR1 and CDR2 from the germline V gene are MNHEY and SVGAGI. The CDR3 has 15 residues. V was shortened by 6 bases and J by 1 base, with 15 bases between the two germline ends.

The chain links TRBV12-1 to TRBJ1-2. TRBV12-1 represents a pseudogene. CDR3 length: 17 amino acids. This CDR3 is CASSFNGPGGADYGYTF. The DNA for the CDR3 is TGTGCCAGCAGCTTTAACGGCCCCGGAGGAGCAGACTATGGCTACACCTTC.

The J gene is TRBJ2-1, the V gene TRBV5-4; possibly TRBD2 for D (6 bases). Trimming took 0 bases from V and 3 from J, leaving 13 bases between them. This CDR3 region has 16 residues. Germline-derived CDR1 and CDR2 are SGHNT and YYREEE (reference sequence). In nucleotides, the CDR3 is TGTGCCAGCAGCTTGGTTGGCGGGACCTTCTACAATGAGCAGTTCTTC. It codes for CASSLVGGTFYNEQFF.

The rearrangement uses TRBV3-1 (or the pseudogene TRBV3-2) and TRBJ2-2; perhaps TRBD2 as D (6 bases). CDR3 size: 16 residues. Germline V gene lookup returns CDR1 LGHDT and CDR2 YNNKEL (reference sequence). V was clipped by 1 base and J by 4 bases, with 13 bases between them. The CDR3 sequence: CASSQVGSSRTGELFF. The DNA of the CDR3 is TGTGCCAGCAGCCAAGTCGGGAGTAGTCGCACCGGGGAGCTGTTTTTT.

The chain links TRBV14 to TRBJ1-2; D is unresolved. There are 14 residues in the CDR3. In germline, CDR1 is SGHDN, CDR2 FVKESK. V lost 4 bases to trimming and J lost 4 bases, with 13 bases between them. Here the CDR3 DNA reads TGTGCCAGCAGCCCGACATTGTATAGCTATGGCTACACCTTC. Its translation is CASSPTLYSYGYTF.

CDR3 region: CASTAGPAGTETYEQYF. As DNA, the CDR3 is TGTGCCAGCACCGCCGGGCCCGCGGGGACAGAGACCTACGAGCAGTACTTC. V usage is TRBV5-5 and J usage is TRBJ2-7, with a possible D match to TRBD1 (7 bases). V was shortened by 6 bases and J by 2 bases, with 24 bases between the two germline ends. Germline V CDR1 and CDR2: SGHKS, YYEKEE (reference sequence). The CDR3 runs to 17 residues.

The chain employs TRBV5-1 and TRBJ1-2, with TRBD1 identical over 7 bases. The J segment lost 5 bases and the V segment lost 2 bases, leaving 3 bases of the junction unmatched. CDR1 and CDR2 from the germline V gene are SGHRS and YFSETQ. CDR3 length equals 13 residues. CDR3 loop: CASSFRQGYGYTF. DNA of the CDR3: TGCGCCAGCAGCTTCAGACAGGGATATGGCTACACCTTC.

This clone was detected only once. The gene calls are TRBV30 and TRBJ1-5; weak D call: TRBD1 (5 bases). CDR1 is GTSNPN, CDR2 SVGIG, per germline (reference sequence). V dropped 1 base and J dropped 1 base, with 11 bases sitting between them. The CDR3 extends over 15 amino acids. CDR3: CAWSEGITSNQPQHF. In nucleotides, the CDR3 is TGTGCCTGGAGTGAGGGGATTACGAGCAATCAGCCCCAGCATTTT.

The DNA of the CDR3 is TGTGCCAGCAGTGAGAATAGCGGGCACCTCAGCGAGCAGTACTTC. Residues: CASSENSGHLSEQYF. This rearrangement joins TRBV2 to TRBJ2-7, with 7 bases fitting TRBD2. CDR1 SNHLY and CDR2 FYNNEI come from the germline V gene. After removal of 3 bases from V and 6 bases from J, the junction contained 11 bases not matched to a gene. CDR3 size: 15 residues.

The V gene is TRBV6-1, the J gene TRBJ2-1; 7 bases are a match to TRBD1. Trimming cost V 2 bases and J 3 bases; bases outside gene matches: 7. This CDR3 is 16 amino acids long. The germline V gene encodes CDR1 MNHNS and CDR2 SASEGT. CDR3: CASSELRTGLYNEQFF. The DNA for the CDR3 is TGTGCCAGCAGTGAATTAAGGACAGGCCTCTACAATGAGCAGTTCTTC.

The chain links TRBV30 to TRBJ1-4, with D possibly TRBD1 on 6 matching bases. V was trimmed by 4 bases and J by 4 bases, leaving 10 bases between them. The CDR3 contains 13 residues. The V gene's germline CDR1 is GTSNPN and CDR2 SVGIG (reference sequence). Written as DNA, the CDR3 is TGTGCCTGGATGAAGGACAGTAATGAAAAACTGTTTTTT. Translated, it gives CAWMKDSNEKLFF.

This rearrangement joins TRBV2 to TRBJ1-5, with D possibly TRBD1 on 6 matching bases. Germline V gene lookup returns CDR1 SNHLY and CDR2 FYNNEI. V was trimmed by 4 bases and J by 1 base, leaving 11 bases between them. The CDR3 consists of 15 residues. The CDR3 DNA reads as TGTGCCAGCAGTGCCGGACAGCCGAGCAATCAGCCCCAGCATTTT. Protein sequence: CASSAGQPSNQPQHF. The entire variable domain, with the rest obtained from reference TRBV2 and TRBJ1-5, is as follows: EPEVTQTPSHQVTQMGQEVILRCVPISNHLYFYWYRQILGQKVEFLVSFYNNEISEKSEIFDDQFSVERPDGSNFTLKIRSTKLEDSAMYFCASSAGQPSNQPQHFGDGTRLSIL.

V usage is TRBV19 and J usage is TRBJ1-1; D is perhaps TRBD1 (5 bases). Trimming took off 5 bases at V and 1 base at J, with 17 bases between the two ends. The CDR3 is 16 amino acids. Looked up from germline, CDR1 is LNHDA and CDR2 is SQIVND (reference sequence). The CDR3 coding sequence is TGTGCCAGTAGTTTCCCCTCGGGGAGGGGGAACACTGAAGCTTTCTTT. Translation: CASSFPSGRGNTEAFF.

Comment on this clone: This sample includes further DNA sequences coding for the same CDR3. The gene calls are TRBV3-1 (or the pseudogene TRBV3-2) and TRBJ1-1; TRBD1 matches at 7 bases. After removal of 4 bases from V and 4 bases from J, the junction contained 6 bases not matched to a gene. This CDR3 is 14 amino acids long. The germline CDR1 and CDR2 sequences are LGHDT and YNNKEL (reference sequence). The CDR3 is CASSRRQGSTEAFF. The CDR3, as DNA: TGTGCCAGCAGCCGTAGACAGGGAAGCACTGAAGCTTTCTTT.

This clone was recorded only once. The chain joins TRBV4-3 to TRBJ2-2; D perhaps matches TRBD2 (5 bases). V was shortened by 0 bases and J by 1 base, with 12 bases between the two germline ends. CDR3 size: 17 residues. Germline V gene data show CDR1 as LGHNA and CDR2 as YSLEER. The DNA for the CDR3 is TGCGCCAGCAGCCAAGAATTTTACGGGATGAACACCGGGGAGCTGTTTTTT. As protein: CASSQEFYGMNTGELFF.

The J gene is TRBJ1-1, the V gene TRBV27, with D unclear. Looked up from germline, CDR1 is MNHEY and CDR2 is SMNVEV (reference sequence). The CDR3 runs to 13 residues. V was cut by 0 bases and J by 11 bases, with 13 bases left in between. For the CDR3, the DNA is TGTGCCAGCAGTTTATCGCTGTGGGCTCAGGCTTTCTTT. Its protein product is CASSLSLWAQAFF.

This clone was seen just once. This chain connects TRBV18 to TRBJ2-5; 9 bases map to TRBD2. CDR1 is KGHSH and CDR2 is LQKENI in the germline V gene. The CDR3 runs to 18 residues. The V gene end was trimmed by 1 base and the J gene end by 5 bases; junction bases not matched to a gene: 14. CDR3 nucleotides: TGTGCCAGCTCACCACGACGACTGGGGCTAGCGGGACGTGAGACCCAGTACTTC. It translates to CASSPRRLGLAGRETQYF.

The chain uses TRBV5-1 and TRBJ1-3; the D is unclear. V lost 5 bases to trimming and J lost 4 bases, with 13 bases between them. Germline-derived CDR1 and CDR2 are SGHRS and YFSETQ. The CDR3 runs to 14 residues. CDR3 loop: CASSDGGIGNTIYF. The CDR3 coding sequence is TGCGCCAGCAGTGATGGAGGGATAGGAAACACCATATATTTT.